These 5 T cell receptor beta chains were all obtained from the same sample, sequenced in a study of T cells after yellow fever vaccination. Each CDR3 protein is one row after TCRdb ran MiXCR on the 5' RACE reads. Found here are roughly 30,000 distinct CDR3 sequences, approximately 10% of them singletons; the top ten hold 12%. Specimen: PBMCs, either bulk or a sorted T-cell subset (CD4+, CD8+, memory, or dextramer-sorted; not recorded which), collected more than 14 days after the first yellow fever vaccination. These receptors came from a man aged 18 to 29 who received the YFV17D yellow fever vaccine.

The sample holds many counts of this clonotype. The V call is TRBV19, the J call TRBJ2-1; D remains unclear. Trimming took off 3 bases at V and 0 bases at J, with 6 bases between the two ends. There are 14 residues in the CDR3. Germline V lookup: CDR1 LNHDA, CDR2 SQIVND (reference sequence). The CDR3 spells CASSMSSSYNEQFF. CDR3 nucleotide sequence: TGTGCCAGTAGTATGTCTAGCTCCTACAATGAGCAGTTCTTC.

The table lists this clonotype with many counts. The chain uses TRBV20-1 and TRBJ2-1; possible D gene TRBD2, 6 bases. This CDR3 region has 15 residues. V was pared by 0 bases and J by 9 bases, with 18 bases between. Germline CDR1 reads DFQATT; CDR2 reads SNEGSKA (reference sequence). In nucleotides, the CDR3 is TGCAGTGCTAGAGATGAGCGGCGGGGTTTTACTGAGCAGTTCTTC. It translates to CSARDERRGFTEQFF.

For this clonotype: This may be a read error: a much more frequent sequence differs by one nucleotide. CDR3 loop: CASISSTGVQTQYF. CDR3 bases: TGTGCCAGCATCTCTTCGACAGGGGTGCAGACCCAGTACTTC. V gene TRBV5-4 combines with J gene TRBJ2-5; 8 nucleotides line up with TRBD1. V trimming: 6 bases; J trimming: 6 bases; junction bases outside the gene matches: 10. The CDR3 is 14 amino acids. Germline CDR1 reads SGHNT; CDR2 reads YYREEE (reference sequence).

Points on this clonotype: Since a much larger clone is just one base distant, this may be a read error. J is TRBJ2-1 and V is TRBV20-1; TRBD2 aligns across 9 bases. Germline V gene sequence: CDR1 DFQATT, CDR2 SNEGSKA (reference sequence). V shed 6 bases, J shed 6 bases, and the junction held 12 bases outside the gene matches. The CDR3 extends over 15 amino acids. Written as DNA, the CDR3 is TGCAGTGCACAGGCGGCGAGCGGGGGGTCCAATGAGCAGTTCTTC. Encoded protein: CSAQAASGGSNEQFF.

At least ten counts were recorded for this clonotype. The V and J genes are TRBV6-2 or TRBV6-3 and TRBJ2-5, with D uncertain. The V gene's germline CDR1 is MNHEY and CDR2 SVGEGT. The CDR3 is made up of 13 amino acids. The V end lost 2 bases, the J end lost 7 bases, and 11 bases lay between the germline ends. The CDR3 protein is CASSYTVGATQYF. The DNA of the CDR3 is TGTGCCAGCAGTTACACGGTTGGTGCGACCCAGTACTTC.